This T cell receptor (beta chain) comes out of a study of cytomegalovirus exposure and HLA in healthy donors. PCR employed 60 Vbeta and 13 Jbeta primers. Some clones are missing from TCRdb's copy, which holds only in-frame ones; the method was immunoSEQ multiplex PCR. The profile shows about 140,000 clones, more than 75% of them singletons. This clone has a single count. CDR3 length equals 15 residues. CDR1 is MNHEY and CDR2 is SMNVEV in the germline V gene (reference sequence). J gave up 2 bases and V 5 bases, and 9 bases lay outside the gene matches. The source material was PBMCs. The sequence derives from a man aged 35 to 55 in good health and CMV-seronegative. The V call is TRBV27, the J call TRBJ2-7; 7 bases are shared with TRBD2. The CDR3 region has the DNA TGTGCCAGCAGTCCACGACTAGCAGATCCCTACGAGCAGTACTTC. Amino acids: CASSPRLADPYEQYF.